The 18 T cell receptor beta chains reported below all come from one sample, sequenced in a study of blood T cell repertoires in COVID-19. Assay used: immunoSEQ multiplex PCR; TCRdb lists only in-frame clones, some missing. The table includes roughly 54,000 clones, 90% to 95% detected once. Input material: peripheral blood. Receptor source: a man aged 45-60 years with acute or convalescent COVID-19.

The J gene is TRBJ2-4, the V gene TRBV19; TRBD1 aligns across 10 bases. The germline V gene has CDR1 LNHDA and CDR2 SQIVND (reference sequence). V lost 4 bases to trimming and J lost 1 base; unmatched junction nucleotides: 10. The CDR3 is 18 residues long. The CDR3 protein is CASSTLPPGQGAKNIQYF. For the CDR3, the DNA is TGTGCCAGTAGTACCTTGCCGCCGGGACAGGGGGCCAAAAACATTCAGTACTTC.

The CDR3 is CASSPGNSYNEQFF. The CDR3 nucleotides read TGTGCCAGCAGCCCCGGCAACAGCTACAATGAGCAGTTCTTC. The chain employs TRBV7-2 and TRBJ2-1, with D unresolved. Trimming shortened V by 5 bases and J by 3 bases, and 11 bases separated the two germline ends. The CDR3 covers 14 residues. Germline CDR1 SGHTA, CDR2 FQGNSA.

This clone was counted a few times. The V call is TRBV10-3, the J call TRBJ2-3; 7 bases fit TRBD1. CDR3 length: 12 amino acids. After removal of 6 bases from V and 9 bases from J, the junction contained 6 bases not matched to a gene. Germline V gene data show CDR1 as ENHRY and CDR2 as SYGVKD. The CDR3 here is CAISQDRRTQYF. DNA of the CDR3: TGTGCCATCAGCCAGGACAGGCGGACGCAGTATTTT.

CDR3 amino acids: CASSDPGQATYEQYF. The DNA for the CDR3 is TGTGCCAGCAGTGACCCGGGACAGGCCACCTACGAGCAGTACTTC. This sequence joins TRBV6-1 and TRBJ2-7; TRBD1 aligns across 8 bases. V dropped 3 bases and J dropped 2; count of bases not matched to a gene: 6. Germline V gives CDR1 MNHNS, CDR2 SASEGT. The CDR3 extends over 15 amino acids.

This chain links TRBV4-1 with TRBJ1-1; 8 bases agree with TRBD1. J was trimmed by 11 bases and V by 6 bases; bases with no gene match: 23. This CDR3 has 17 amino acids. Germline V gives CDR1 MGHRA, CDR2 YSYEKL. For the CDR3, the DNA is TGCGCCAGCAGGCTCACCACCACGGGACAGGCATATACTACGGCTTTCTTT. It yields the protein CASRLTTTGQAYTTAFF.

The chain links TRBV30 to TRBJ2-7, with a possible D match to TRBD2 (6 bases). The CDR3 extends over 14 amino acids. The ends were cut back, 2 bases at V and 3 bases at J, with 14 bases in the middle. CDR1 is GTSNPN and CDR2 is SVGIG in the germline V gene (reference sequence). CDR3 in amino acids: CAWSRGGVSYEQYF. The CDR3 region has the DNA TGTGCCTGGAGTCGAGGAGGGGTTAGCTACGAGCAGTACTTC.

The rearrangement joins TRBV5-4 to TRBJ2-2; TRBD2 matches at 13 bases. Trimming at V came to 4 bases and at J to 5 bases, leaving 5 bases not matched to a gene. From germline, CDR1 is SGHNT and CDR2 YYREEE (reference sequence). This CDR3 spans 16 amino acids. The CDR3 here is CASSPGLAGSTGELFF. The DNA of the CDR3 is TGTGCCAGCAGCCCGGGACTAGCGGGAAGTACCGGGGAGCTGTTTTTT.

This sequence joins TRBV19 and TRBJ2-7, with 8 nucleotides matching TRBD2. V was clipped by 7 bases and J by 0 bases; unmatched bases: 11. This CDR3 is 16 amino acids long. In germline, CDR1 is LNHDA, CDR2 SQIVND (reference sequence). CDR3 sequence (DNA): TGTGCCAGTATGAGGAATAGCGGGAAGGGCTCCTACGAGCAGTACTTC. Amino acids: CASMRNSGKGSYEQYF.

This clone was seen a handful of times. This rearrangement joins TRBV6-2 or TRBV6-3 to TRBJ2-2; 9 nucleotides match TRBD1. The CDR3 consists of 15 residues. Trimming cost V 6 bases and J 8 bases; bases outside gene matches: 10. Germline V lookup: CDR1 MNHEY, CDR2 SVGEGT. The CDR3 DNA follows: TGTGCCAGCAGCGAATACAGGGGGCGGAGAGGGGAGCTGTTTTTT. It specifies CASSEYRGRRGELFF.

CDR3 residues: CASSQDISTGGLNEKLFF. Written as DNA, the CDR3 is TGCGCCAGCAGCCAAGATATTAGTACAGGGGGTTTGAATGAAAAACTGTTTTTT. The chain is built from TRBV4-3 and TRBJ1-4, with 8 bases lining up with TRBD1. The V gene's germline CDR1 is LGHNA and CDR2 YSLEER. The CDR3 spans 18 residues. The ends lost 0 bases at V and 5 bases at J; junction bases unmatched: 11.

The chain carries TRBV19 and TRBJ1-1, with D perhaps TRBD1 (5 bases). Trimming removed 4 bases at V and 5 bases at J, with 14 bases between. This CDR3 spans 14 amino acids. Germline lookup yields CDR1 LNHDA and CDR2 SQIVND (reference sequence). In DNA, the CDR3 is TGTGCCAGTAGTACGGGTCCGCCAGGGACTGAAGCTTTCTTT. This sequence encodes CASSTGPPGTEAFF.

This rearrangement joins TRBV5-5 to TRBJ2-1, with a weak D call TRBD2 (6 bases). Germline V gene sequence: CDR1 SGHKS, CDR2 YYEKEE (reference sequence). This CDR3 contains 13 residues. Deletions cut 2 bases from V and 9 bases from J, with 12 bases between. CDR3 in amino acids: CASSLREASEQFF. CDR3 nucleotides: TGTGCCAGCAGCTTAAGGGAGGCTAGTGAGCAGTTCTTC.

This chain uses TRBV3-1 (or the pseudogene TRBV3-2) with TRBJ1-1; unclear D gene. Germline-derived CDR1 and CDR2 are LGHDT and YNNKEL (reference sequence). This CDR3 spans 11 amino acids. Trimming pared 7 bases from V and 2 bases from J, leaving 5 bases between. CDR3 protein: CASTGNTEAFF. The CDR3 region has the DNA TGTGCCAGCACGGGTAACACTGAAGCTTTCTTT.

The chain links TRBV11-2 to TRBJ2-7; a possible D gene is TRBD1 (5 bases). CDR1 and CDR2 (germline): SGHAT, FQNNGV. V lost 5 bases, J lost 2 bases, and 16 bases lay in between. The CDR3 runs 15 residues. The CDR3: CASSGGRTNTYEQYF. The CDR3 DNA reads as TGTGCCAGCAGCGGCGGTAGGACAAACACCTACGAGCAGTACTTC. Full variable domain (remainder filled in from reference TRBV11-2 and TRBJ2-7): EAGVAQSPRYKIIEKRQSVAFWCNPISGHATLYWYQQILGQGPKLLIQFQNNGVVDDSQLPKDRFSAERLKGVDSTLKIQPAKLEDSAVYLCASSGGRTNTYEQYFGPGTRLTVT.

The rearrangement links TRBV5-5 to TRBJ1-1, with D possibly matching TRBD1 (6 bases). CDR3 length: 14 amino acids. Germline CDR1 is SGHKS and CDR2 is YYEKEE (reference sequence). V was cut by 0 bases and J by 4 bases, with 10 bases left in between. The CDR3, as DNA: TGTGCCAGCAGCTTGGAAGGGGGGGGCACTGAAGCTTTCTTT. This encodes CASSLEGGGTEAFF.

The chain links TRBV5-1 to TRBJ2-5; weak D call: TRBD2 (5 bases). The CDR3 loop spans 11 amino acids. The V gene lost 3 bases and the J gene lost 5 bases, with 5 bases spanning the gap. Germline V gives CDR1 SGHRS, CDR2 YFSETQ. The CDR3 bases are TGCGCCAGCAGCTCGGGGGAGACCCAGTACTTC. Translation: CASSSGETQYF.

This chain connects TRBV5-1 to TRBJ1-1; 7 bases match TRBD1. CDR3 length: 14 residues. The V and J ends lost 9 bases and 0 bases, in that order; junction bases with no gene match: 8. Germline CDR1 SGHRS, CDR2 YFSETQ. This chain's CDR3 is CATTPGGLNTEAFF. The CDR3 bases are TGCGCCACCACCCCAGGGGGTCTGAACACTGAAGCTTTCTTT.

The chain recombines TRBV7-6 with TRBJ2-2, with D uncertain. Trimming removed 5 bases from V and 2 bases from J, with 24 bases in between. Germline lookup yields CDR1 SGHVS and CDR2 FNYEAQ. CDR3 size: 19 residues. The CDR3 loop reads CASSHSPSIGLFNTGELFF. Here the CDR3 DNA reads TGTGCCAGCAGCCATAGCCCCTCCATTGGCCTCTTTAACACCGGGGAGCTGTTTTTT.